The T cell receptor (beta chain) described here comes from a study of T cell repertoires in cytomegalovirus infection. In the study overall: It was the public TCR beta signatures that indicated both CMV infection and matching HLA type. General study points: HLA-C-restricted CMV clonotypes gave the most frequent clonotype in two of eight donors.

Each CDR3 protein gets one entry after TCRdb re-called the reads with MiXCR. The table includes 480,000 or so distinct CDR3 sequences, approximately 11% detected once. Concerning this clonotype: Its target is unknown.

The CDR3 has 14 residues. V gave up 3 bases and J gave up 7 bases, with 13 bases separating them. Germline CDR1 is MDHEN and CDR2 is SYDVKM. V is TRBV28 and J is TRBJ1-5; D remains unclear. Specimen: PBMCs. The TCR comes from a human donor in good health (CMV status not recorded). Some clones in this sample may be carry-over from other donors' samples. CDR3 sequence reads: CASSFGQVGQPQHF. CDR3 nucleotide sequence: TGTGCCAGCAGTTTCGGGCAGGTTGGACAGCCCCAGCATTTT.